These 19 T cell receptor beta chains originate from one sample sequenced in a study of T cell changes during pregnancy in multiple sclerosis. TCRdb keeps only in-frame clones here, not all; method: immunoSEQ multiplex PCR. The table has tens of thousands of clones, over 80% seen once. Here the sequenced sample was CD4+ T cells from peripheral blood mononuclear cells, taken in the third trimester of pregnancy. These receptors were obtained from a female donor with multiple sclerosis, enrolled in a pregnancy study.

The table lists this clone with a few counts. CDR3 in DNA: TGCGCCAGCAGCTTGGCCGCGAAGGACAGGGGCACTGAAGCTTTCTTT. Its protein product is CASSLAAKDRGTEAFF. V is TRBV5-1 and J is TRBJ1-1; TRBD1 aligns across 9 bases. With 0 bases clipped from V and 4 bases from J, the junction kept 7 bases outside the gene matches. The CDR3 has 16 amino acids. Germline V lookup: CDR1 SGHRS, CDR2 YFSETQ.

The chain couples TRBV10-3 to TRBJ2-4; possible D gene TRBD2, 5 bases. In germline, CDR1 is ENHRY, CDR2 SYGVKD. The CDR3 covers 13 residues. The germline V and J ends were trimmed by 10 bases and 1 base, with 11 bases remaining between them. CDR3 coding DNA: TGTGCCACCGCCGGGGTGGCCAAAAACATTCAGTACTTC. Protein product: CATAGVAKNIQYF.

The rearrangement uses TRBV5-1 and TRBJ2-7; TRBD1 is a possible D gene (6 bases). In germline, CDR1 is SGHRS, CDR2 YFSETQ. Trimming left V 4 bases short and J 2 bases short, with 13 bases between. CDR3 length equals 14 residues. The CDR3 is CASSHSGVTYEQYF. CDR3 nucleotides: TGCGCCAGCAGCCACTCAGGGGTTACCTACGAGCAGTACTTC.

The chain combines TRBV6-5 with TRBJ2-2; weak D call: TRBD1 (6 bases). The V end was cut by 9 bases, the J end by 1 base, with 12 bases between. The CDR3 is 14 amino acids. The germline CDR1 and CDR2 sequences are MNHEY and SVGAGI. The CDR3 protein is CASSIGGNTGELFF. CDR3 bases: TGTGCCAGTTCCATAGGGGGGAACACCGGGGAGCTGTTTTTT.

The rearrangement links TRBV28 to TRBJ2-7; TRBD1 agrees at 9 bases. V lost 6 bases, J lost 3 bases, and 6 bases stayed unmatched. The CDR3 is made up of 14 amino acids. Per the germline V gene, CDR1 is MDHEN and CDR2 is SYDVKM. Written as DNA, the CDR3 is TGTGCCAGCAGGCCTCCGGGACAGGGCTACGAGCAGTACTTC. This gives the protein CASRPPGQGYEQYF.

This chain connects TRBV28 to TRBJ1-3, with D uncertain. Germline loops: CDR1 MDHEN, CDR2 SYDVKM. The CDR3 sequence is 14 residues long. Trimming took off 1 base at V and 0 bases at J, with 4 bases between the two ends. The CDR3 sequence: CASSLLSSGNTIYF. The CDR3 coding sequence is TGTGCCAGCAGTTTATTGAGCTCTGGAAACACCATATATTTT.

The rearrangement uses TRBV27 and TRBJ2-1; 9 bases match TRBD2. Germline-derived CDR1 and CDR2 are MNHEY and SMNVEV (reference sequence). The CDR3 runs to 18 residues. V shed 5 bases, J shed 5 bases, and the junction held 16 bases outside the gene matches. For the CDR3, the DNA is TGTGCCAGCAGTCGACTACCCCGGCCGGGACTAGCTAACAATGAGCAGTTCTTC. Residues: CASSRLPRPGLANNEQFF.

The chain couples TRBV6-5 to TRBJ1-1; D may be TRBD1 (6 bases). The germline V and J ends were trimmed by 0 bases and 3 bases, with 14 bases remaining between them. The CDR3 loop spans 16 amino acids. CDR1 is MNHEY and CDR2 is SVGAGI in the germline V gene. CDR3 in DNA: TGTGCCAGCAGTTACTCTGGGACATTTATGGACACTGAAGCTTTCTTT. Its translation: CASSYSGTFMDTEAFF.

The DNA of the CDR3 is TGCGCCAGCAGCTTTACGGCAGGTGCTAGCACAGATACGCAGTATTTT. It translates to CASSFTAGASTDTQYF. The chain combines TRBV5-1 with TRBJ2-3; D remains unclear. The V gene lost 2 bases and the J gene lost 0 bases, with 13 bases spanning the gap. There are 16 residues in the CDR3. CDR1 is SGHRS, CDR2 YFSETQ, per germline.

In nucleotides, the CDR3 is TGTGGCTCCGAGGGAATCACAGATACGCAGTATTTT. This encodes CGSEGITDTQYF. J is TRBJ2-3 and V is TRBV28; a weak D match, TRBD2 (5 bases). Germline CDR1 MDHEN, CDR2 SYDVKM. This CDR3 region has 12 residues.

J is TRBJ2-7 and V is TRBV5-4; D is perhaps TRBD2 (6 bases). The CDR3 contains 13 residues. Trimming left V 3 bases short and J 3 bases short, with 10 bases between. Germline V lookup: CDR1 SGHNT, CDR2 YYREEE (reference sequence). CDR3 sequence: CASSSGRLYEQYF. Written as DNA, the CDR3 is TGTGCCAGCAGCTCCGGGAGACTCTACGAGCAGTACTTC. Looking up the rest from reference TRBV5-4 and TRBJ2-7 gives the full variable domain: ETGVTQSPTHLIKTRGQQVTLRCSSQSGHNTVSWYQQALGQGPQFIFQYYREEENGRGNFPPRFSGLQFPNYSSELNVNALELDDSALYLCASSSGRLYEQYFGPGTRLTVT.

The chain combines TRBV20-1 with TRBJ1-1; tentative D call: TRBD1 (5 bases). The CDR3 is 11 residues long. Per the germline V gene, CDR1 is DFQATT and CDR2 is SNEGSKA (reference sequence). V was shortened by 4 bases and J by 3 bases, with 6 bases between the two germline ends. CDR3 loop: CSATGYTEAFF. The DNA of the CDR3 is TGCAGTGCTACAGGGTACACTGAAGCTTTCTTT.

The CDR3 bases are TGTGCCAGCTCACCCGACAGGGGGGCAGACGATGAGCAGTTCTTC. Translation gives CASSPDRGADDEQFF. This chain joins TRBV18 and TRBJ2-1; 9 bases are a match to TRBD1. Germline CDR1 reads KGHSH; CDR2 reads LQKENI. Losses at the gene ends were 3 bases for V and 8 bases for J; bases not matched to a gene: 8. CDR3 length: 15 amino acids. Full variable domain (remainder filled in from reference TRBV18 and TRBJ2-1): NAGVMQNPRHLVRRRGQEARLRCSPMKGHSHVYWYRQLPEEGLKFMVYLQKENIIDESGMPKERFSAEFPKEGPSILRIQQVVRGDSAAYFCASSPDRGADDEQFFGPGTRLTVL.

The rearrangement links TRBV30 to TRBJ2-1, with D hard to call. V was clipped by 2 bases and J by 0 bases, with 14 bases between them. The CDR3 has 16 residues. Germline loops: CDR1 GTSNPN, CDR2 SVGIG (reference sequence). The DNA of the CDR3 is TGTGCCTGGAGTCGCCTTGTGGGCCGCTCCTACAATGAGCAGTTCTTC. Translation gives CAWSRLVGRSYNEQFF.

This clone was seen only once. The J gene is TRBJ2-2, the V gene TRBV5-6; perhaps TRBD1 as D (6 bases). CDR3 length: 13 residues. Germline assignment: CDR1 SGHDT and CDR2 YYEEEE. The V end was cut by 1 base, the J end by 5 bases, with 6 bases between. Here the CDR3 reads CASSLTGTGELFF. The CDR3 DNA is TGTGCCAGCAGCTTGACAGGGACCGGGGAGCTGTTTTTT.

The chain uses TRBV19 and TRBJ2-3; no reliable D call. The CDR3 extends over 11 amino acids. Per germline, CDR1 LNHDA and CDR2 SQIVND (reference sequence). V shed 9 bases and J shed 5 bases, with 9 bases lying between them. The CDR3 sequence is CASRLGDTQYF. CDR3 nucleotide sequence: TGTGCCAGCAGACTGGGAGATACGCAGTATTTT.

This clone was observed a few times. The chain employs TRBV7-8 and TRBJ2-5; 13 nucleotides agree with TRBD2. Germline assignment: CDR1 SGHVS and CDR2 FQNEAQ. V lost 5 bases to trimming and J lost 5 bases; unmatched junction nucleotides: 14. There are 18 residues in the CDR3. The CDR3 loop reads CASSPGQLAGGPRETQYF. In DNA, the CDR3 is TGTGCCAGCAGCCCTGGGCAACTAGCGGGAGGGCCGAGGGAGACCCAGTACTTC.

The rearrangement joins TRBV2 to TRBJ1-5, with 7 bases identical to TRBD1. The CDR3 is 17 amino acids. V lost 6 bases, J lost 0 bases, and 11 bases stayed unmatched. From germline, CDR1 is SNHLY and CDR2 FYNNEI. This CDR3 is CASRETGRLYSNQPQHF. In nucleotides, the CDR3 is TGTGCCAGCAGAGAGACAGGGAGGCTATATAGCAATCAGCCCCAGCATTTT.

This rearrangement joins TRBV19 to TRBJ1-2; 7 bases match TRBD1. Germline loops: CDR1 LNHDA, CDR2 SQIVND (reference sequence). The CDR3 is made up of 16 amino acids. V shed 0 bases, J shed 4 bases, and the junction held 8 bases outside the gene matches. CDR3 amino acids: CASSIDPQAGGYGYTF. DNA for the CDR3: TGTGCCAGTAGTATAGATCCTCAGGCAGGGGGCTATGGCTACACCTTC.